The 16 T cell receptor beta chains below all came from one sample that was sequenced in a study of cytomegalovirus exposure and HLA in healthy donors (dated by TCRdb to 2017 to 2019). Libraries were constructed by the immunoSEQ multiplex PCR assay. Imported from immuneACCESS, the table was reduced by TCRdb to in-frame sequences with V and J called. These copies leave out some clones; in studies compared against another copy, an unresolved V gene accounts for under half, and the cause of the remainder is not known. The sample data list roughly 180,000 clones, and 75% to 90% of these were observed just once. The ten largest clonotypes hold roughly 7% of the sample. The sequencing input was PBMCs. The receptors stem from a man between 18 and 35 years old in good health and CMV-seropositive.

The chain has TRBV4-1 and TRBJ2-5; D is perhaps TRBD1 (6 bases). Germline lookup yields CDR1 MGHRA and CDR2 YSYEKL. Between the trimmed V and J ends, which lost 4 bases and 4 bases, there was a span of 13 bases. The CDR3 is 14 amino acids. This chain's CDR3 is CASSLTYRVETQYF. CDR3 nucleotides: TGCGCCAGCAGCCTAACCTACAGGGTAGAGACCCAGTACTTC.

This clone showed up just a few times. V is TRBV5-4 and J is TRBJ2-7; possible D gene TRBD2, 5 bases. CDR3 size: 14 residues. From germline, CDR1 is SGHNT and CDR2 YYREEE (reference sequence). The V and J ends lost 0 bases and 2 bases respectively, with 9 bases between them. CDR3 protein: CASSLAGGPYEQYF. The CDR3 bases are TGTGCCAGCAGCTTGGCGGGCGGGCCCTACGAGCAGTACTTC.

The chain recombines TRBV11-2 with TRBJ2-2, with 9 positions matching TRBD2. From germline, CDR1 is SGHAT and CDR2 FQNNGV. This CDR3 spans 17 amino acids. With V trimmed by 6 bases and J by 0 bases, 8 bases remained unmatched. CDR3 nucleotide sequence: TGTGCCAGCAGGGGTCTAGCGGGATCCTCGAACACCGGGGAGCTGTTTTTT. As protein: CASRGLAGSSNTGELFF.

Written as DNA, the CDR3 is TGTGCCAGCAGTCCCGGGACATCCTCCTACAATGAGCAGTTCTTC. This encodes CASSPGTSSYNEQFF. The chain links TRBV4-2 to TRBJ2-1, with D tentatively TRBD1 (6 bases). This CDR3 contains 15 residues. The ends were cut back, 6 bases at V and 0 bases at J, with 12 bases in the middle. The germline V gene has CDR1 LGHNA and CDR2 YNFKEQ.

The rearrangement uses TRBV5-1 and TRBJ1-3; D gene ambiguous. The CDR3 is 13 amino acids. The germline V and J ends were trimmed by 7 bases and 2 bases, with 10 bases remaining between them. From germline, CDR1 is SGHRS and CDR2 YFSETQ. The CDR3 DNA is TGCGCCAGCGCCGCGGCCCCTGGAAACACCATATATTTT. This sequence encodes CASAAAPGNTIYF. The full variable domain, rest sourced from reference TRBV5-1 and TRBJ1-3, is KAGVTQTPRYLIKTRGQQVTLSCSPISGHRSVSWYQQTPGQGLQFLFEYFSETQRNKGNFPGRFSGRQFSNSRSEMNVSTLELGDSALYLCASAAAPGNTIYFGEGSWLTVV.

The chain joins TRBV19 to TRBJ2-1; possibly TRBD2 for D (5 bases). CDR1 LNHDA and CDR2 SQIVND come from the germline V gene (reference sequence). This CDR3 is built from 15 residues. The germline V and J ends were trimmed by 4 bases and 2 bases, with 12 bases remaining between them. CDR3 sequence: CASSRGDTPYNEQFF. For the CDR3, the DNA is TGTGCCAGTAGTAGGGGAGATACGCCCTACAATGAGCAGTTCTTC.

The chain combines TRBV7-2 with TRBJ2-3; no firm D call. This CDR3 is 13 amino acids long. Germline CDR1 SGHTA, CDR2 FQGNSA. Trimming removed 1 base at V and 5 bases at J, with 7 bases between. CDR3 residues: CASSLDAGDTQYF. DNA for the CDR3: TGTGCCAGCAGCTTAGATGCCGGAGATACGCAGTATTTT.

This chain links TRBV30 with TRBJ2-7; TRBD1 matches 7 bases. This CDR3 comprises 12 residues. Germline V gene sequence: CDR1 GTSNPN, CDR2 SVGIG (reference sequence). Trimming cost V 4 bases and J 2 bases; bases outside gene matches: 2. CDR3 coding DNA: TGTGCCTGGACAGGGGGTCCCTACGAGCAGTACTTC. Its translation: CAWTGGPYEQYF.

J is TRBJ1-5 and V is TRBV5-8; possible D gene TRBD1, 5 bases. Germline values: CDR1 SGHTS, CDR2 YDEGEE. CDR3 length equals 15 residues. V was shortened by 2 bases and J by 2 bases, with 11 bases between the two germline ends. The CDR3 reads CASSLRGRRNQPQHF. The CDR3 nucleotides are TGTGCCAGCAGCTTAAGGGGTAGGCGCAATCAGCCCCAGCATTTT.

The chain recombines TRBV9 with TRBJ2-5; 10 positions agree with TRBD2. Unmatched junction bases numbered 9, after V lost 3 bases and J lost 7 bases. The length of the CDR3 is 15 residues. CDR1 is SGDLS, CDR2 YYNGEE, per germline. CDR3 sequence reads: CASSDTGTSAGTQYF. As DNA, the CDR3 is TGTGCCAGCAGCGATACCGGGACTAGCGCTGGGACCCAGTACTTC.

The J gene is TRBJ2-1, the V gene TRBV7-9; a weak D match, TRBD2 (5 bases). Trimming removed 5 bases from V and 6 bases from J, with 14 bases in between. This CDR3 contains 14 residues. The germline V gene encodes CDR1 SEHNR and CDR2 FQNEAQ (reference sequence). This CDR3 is CASSPPEGRNEQFF. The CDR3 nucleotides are TGTGCCAGCAGCCCACCCGAGGGCCGCAATGAGCAGTTCTTC.

The DNA of the CDR3 is TGTGCCAGCAGCTATCTAGCGGGTCTCTCCTACGAGCAGTACTTC. Amino acids: CASSYLAGLSYEQYF. The chain employs TRBV7-2 and TRBJ2-7; 8 positions agree with TRBD2. The junction had 5 bases not matched to a gene; V was cut back by 4 bases and J by 0 bases. Germline V gene lookup returns CDR1 SGHTA and CDR2 FQGNSA. The CDR3 consists of 15 residues.

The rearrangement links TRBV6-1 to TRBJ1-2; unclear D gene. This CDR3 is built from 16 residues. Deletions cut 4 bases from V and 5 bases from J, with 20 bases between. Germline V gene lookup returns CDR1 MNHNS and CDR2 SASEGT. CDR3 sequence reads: CASSGLLRRSNYGYTF. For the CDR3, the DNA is TGTGCCAGCAGTGGACTGTTGAGACGGAGTAATTATGGCTACACCTTC.

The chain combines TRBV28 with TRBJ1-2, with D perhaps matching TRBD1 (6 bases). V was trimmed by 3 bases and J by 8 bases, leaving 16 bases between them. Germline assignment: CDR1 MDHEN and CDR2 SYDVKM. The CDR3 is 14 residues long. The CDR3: CASSFGQSPSGYTF. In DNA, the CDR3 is TGTGCCAGCAGTTTTGGACAGAGTCCTTCGGGCTACACCTTC.

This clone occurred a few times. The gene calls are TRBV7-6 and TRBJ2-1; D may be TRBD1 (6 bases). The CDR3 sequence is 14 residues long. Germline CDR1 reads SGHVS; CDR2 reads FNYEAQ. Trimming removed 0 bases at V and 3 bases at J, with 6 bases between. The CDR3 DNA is TGTGCCAGCAGCTTAGCGGACAGCTACAATGAGCAGTTCTTC. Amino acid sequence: CASSLADSYNEQFF.

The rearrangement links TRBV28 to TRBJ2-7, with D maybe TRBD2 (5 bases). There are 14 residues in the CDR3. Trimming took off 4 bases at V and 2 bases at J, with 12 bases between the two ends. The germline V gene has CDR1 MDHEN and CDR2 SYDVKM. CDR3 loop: CASSSAGRPYEQYF. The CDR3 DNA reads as TGTGCCAGCAGTTCCGCGGGCCGACCCTACGAGCAGTACTTC.